This T cell receptor (beta chain) was profiled in a study of blood T cells in healthy people across ages. Study details: There was about one barcoded beta molecule captured by template switching per two T cells.

The authors ran a second PCR of about 7 to 11 cycles using a sample-barcoded 5' primer and a J-beta primer mix. TCRdb re-analysed the 5' RACE reads in MiXCR, keeping a single row per CDR3 protein. The sample gives 2 million or so distinct CDR3 sequences, approximately 50% of which show up once; over 2% is in the top ten. Isolated PBMCs totaled at least 6.5 million in each sample. The germline CDR1 and CDR2 sequences are SGHVS and FNYEAQ. V lost 1 base and J 8 bases, leaving 12 bases between the germline ends. This CDR3 has 14 amino acids. The chain combines TRBV7-6 with TRBJ2-1; D tentatively reads TRBD1 or TRBD2 (6 bases each). The sequenced sample was blood. The source of this sequence is a woman in her thirties or forties in good health. CDR3 bases: TGTGCCAGCAGCTTAGGGGCTGGGGGGCATGAGCAGTTCTTC. Translation: CASSLGAGGHEQFF.